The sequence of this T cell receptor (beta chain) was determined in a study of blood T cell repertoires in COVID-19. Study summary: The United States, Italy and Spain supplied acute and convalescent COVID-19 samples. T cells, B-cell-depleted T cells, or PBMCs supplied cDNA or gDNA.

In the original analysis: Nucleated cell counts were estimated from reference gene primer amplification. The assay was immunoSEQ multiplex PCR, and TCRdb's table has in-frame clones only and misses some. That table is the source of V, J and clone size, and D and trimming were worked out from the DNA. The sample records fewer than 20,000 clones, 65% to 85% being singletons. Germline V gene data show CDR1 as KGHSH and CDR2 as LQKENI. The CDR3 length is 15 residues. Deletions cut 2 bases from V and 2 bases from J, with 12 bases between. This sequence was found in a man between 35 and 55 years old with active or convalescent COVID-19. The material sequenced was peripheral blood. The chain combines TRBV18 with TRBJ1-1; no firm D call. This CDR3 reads CASSPAGRENTEAFF. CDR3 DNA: TGTGCCAGCTCACCAGCCGGTCGGGAAAACACTGAAGCTTTCTTT.